Reported below is one TCR beta chain. What it recognizes is unknown. The V gene end was trimmed by 3 bases and the J gene end by 8 bases; junction bases not matched to a gene: 10. The CDR3 has 15 amino acids. Germline V lookup: CDR1 LGHDT, CDR2 YNNKEL (reference sequence). This entry is derived from a study of Ad26.COV2.S vaccination and SARS-CoV-2 variants. Study conclusions and caveats: Measures of TCR breadth and depth may have fallen short of total T cell responses. Reportedly, spike-specific CD8+ and CD4+ T cell responses achieved substantial breadth once vaccination had taken place.

Profiled with immunoSEQ multiplex PCR; TCRdb holds only in-frame clones, not every one. The data contain 300,000 to 400,000 clones, roughly 94% of them seen just once; the ten biggest clones take up 3% to 5%. The sequence was obtained from a human donor who had recovered from COVID-19. Sample: peripheral blood, taken after recovery from COVID-19. This rearrangement joins TRBV3-1 (or the pseudogene TRBV3-2) to TRBJ1-2; 9 bases are a match to TRBD1. The CDR3 is CASSQGQGRRGGYTF. The CDR3 DNA follows: TGTGCCAGCAGCCAGGGACAGGGTCGGAGAGGGGGCTACACCTTC.